These 10 T cell receptor beta chains originate from one sample sequenced in a study of T cell responses to AZD1222 COVID-19 vaccine. The method was immunoSEQ multiplex PCR; TCRdb's version includes in-frame clones alone and lacks a portion of them. In the table there are 100,000 to 150,000 clones, roughly nine tenths of which are singletons. Sequencing used peripheral blood, obtained on day 0 of AZD1222 vaccination. The receptors originated from an adult in good health.

This chain uses TRBV7-3 with TRBJ2-2; 8 bases map to TRBD1. The ends lost 2 bases at V and 6 bases at J; junction bases unmatched: 5. Germline values: CDR1 SGHTA, CDR2 FQGTGA. The CDR3 covers 15 residues. DNA for the CDR3: TGTGCCAGCAGCTTAGATTCAGGGGGCCCCGGGGAGCTGTTTTTT. It codes for CASSLDSGGPGELFF.

The rearrangement uses TRBV7-2 and TRBJ2-1; 7 nucleotides line up with TRBD1. The CDR3 has 15 residues. Germline CDR1 reads SGHTA; CDR2 reads FQGNSA. V dropped 3 bases and J dropped 4; count of bases not matched to a gene: 6. The CDR3 loop is CASSFRDSTYNEQFF. The CDR3 nucleotides read TGTGCCAGCAGCTTCCGGGACAGTACTTACAATGAGCAGTTCTTC.

This chain connects TRBV5-1 to TRBJ2-2, with D tentatively TRBD1 (7 bases). The V gene lost 1 base and the J gene lost 5 bases, with 12 bases spanning the gap. The CDR3 spans 15 residues. The germline gives CDR1 SGHRS, CDR2 YFSETQ. CDR3 protein: CASSLSAGGTGELFF. The CDR3, as DNA: TGCGCCAGCAGCTTGTCGGCAGGGGGGACCGGGGAGCTGTTTTTT.

V and J are TRBV19 and TRBJ1-4; D is uncertain. V was cut by 7 bases and J by 0 bases, with 9 bases left in between. CDR3 length: 14 amino acids. The germline V gene has CDR1 LNHDA and CDR2 SQIVND (reference sequence). CDR3 in DNA: TGTGCCAGTAATAGCGGTGCAACTAATGAAAAACTGTTTTTT. Its protein is CASNSGATNEKLFF.

The chain has TRBV15 and TRBJ2-6; no clear D gene. V was shortened by 0 bases and J by 0 bases, with 15 bases between the two germline ends. Per germline, CDR1 LNHNV and CDR2 YYDKDF (reference sequence). The CDR3 totals 19 residues. CDR3 amino acids: CATSRDGPVPGSGANVLTF. The CDR3 bases are TGTGCCACCAGCAGAGATGGCCCAGTTCCCGGCTCTGGGGCCAACGTCCTGACTTTC.

The chain recombines TRBV5-1 with TRBJ2-1; 9 bases are shared with TRBD2. From germline, CDR1 is SGHRS and CDR2 YFSETQ. V shed 3 bases and J 6 bases; nucleotides not matched to a gene: 7. The CDR3 has 15 amino acids. As DNA, the CDR3 is TGCGCCAGCAGCTCCCGCGCTAGCGGGATCAATGAGCAGTTCTTC. It encodes CASSSRASGINEQFF.

Turning to this clone: The sample carries other DNA sequences with the same CDR3. The chain combines TRBV27 with TRBJ1-6, with 10 bases lining up with TRBD1. Germline V gives CDR1 MNHEY, CDR2 SMNVEV (reference sequence). After removal of 5 bases from V and 6 bases from J, the junction contained 1 base not matched to a gene. The CDR3 consists of 14 residues. The DNA for the CDR3 is TGTGCCAGCAGTCGGGACAGGGGTAATTCACCCCTCCACTTT. It translates to CASSRDRGNSPLHF.

This chain uses TRBV9 with TRBJ2-1; either TRBD1 or TRBD2 may fit D (5 bases each). Germline assignment: CDR1 SGDLS and CDR2 YYNGEE. The CDR3 length is 15 residues. Trimming pared 4 bases from V and 6 bases from J, leaving 17 bases between. CDR3 in amino acids: CASSPSTRGANEQFF. As DNA, the CDR3 is TGTGCCAGCAGCCCCTCGACACGAGGGGCCAATGAGCAGTTCTTC.

The V gene is TRBV3-1 (or the pseudogene TRBV3-2), the J gene TRBJ2-5, with 7 bases matching TRBD2. Unmatched junction bases numbered 5, after V lost 3 bases and J lost 1 base. Germline V gene lookup returns CDR1 LGHDT and CDR2 YNNKEL (reference sequence). This CDR3 spans 15 amino acids. The CDR3 is CASSQPSGPQETQYF. CDR3 in DNA: TGTGCCAGCAGCCAGCCTAGCGGACCCCAAGAGACCCAGTACTTC.

This clone has more than one count but fewer than ten. The J gene is TRBJ2-1, the V gene TRBV19, with 8 bases lining up with TRBD1. Germline values: CDR1 LNHDA, CDR2 SQIVND (reference sequence). This CDR3 is built from 15 residues. J lost 1 base, V lost 7 bases, and 6 bases had no gene match. The CDR3 DNA is TGTGCCAGTATGACAGGGGATCCTTCCTACAATGAGCAGTTCTTC. It specifies CASMTGDPSYNEQFF.